The TCR beta chain under discussion was sequenced for a study of T cells after posttransplantation cyclophosphamide. Points from the study as a whole: Tissue-infiltrating T cells from skin or gut overlapped little with blood T cells. Later post-transplant blood repertoires were often dominated by donor CD8+ memory clones.

This clone was found many times. The antigen is not known. The repertoire was sequenced with immunoSEQ multiplex PCR; TCRdb's copy has only in-frame clones and lacks some. The sample offers about 14,000 clones and no singletons, the top ten holding more than 20%. Treatment was busulfan-fludarabine conditioning, a marrow graft, and cyclophosphamide on days +3 and +4. This specimen consisted of PBMCs, obtained 950 to 1,200 days after allogeneic stem cell transplant with posttransplant cyclophosphamide. This TCR was sampled from a female patient in her forties who received an allogeneic stem cell transplant from a related donor, was CMV-positive, and had no GVHD. Certain T cells may be donor cells from the graft.

In DNA, the CDR3 is TGTGCCAGCAGGGGGAGGTTGGCTGGAAACACCATATATTTT. Translated: CASRGRLAGNTIYF. This rearrangement joins TRBV25-1 to TRBJ1-3, with D hard to call. This CDR3 has 14 amino acids. CDR1 is MGHDK and CDR2 is SYGVNS in the germline V gene. V was cut by 6 bases and J by 2 bases, with 11 bases left in between.